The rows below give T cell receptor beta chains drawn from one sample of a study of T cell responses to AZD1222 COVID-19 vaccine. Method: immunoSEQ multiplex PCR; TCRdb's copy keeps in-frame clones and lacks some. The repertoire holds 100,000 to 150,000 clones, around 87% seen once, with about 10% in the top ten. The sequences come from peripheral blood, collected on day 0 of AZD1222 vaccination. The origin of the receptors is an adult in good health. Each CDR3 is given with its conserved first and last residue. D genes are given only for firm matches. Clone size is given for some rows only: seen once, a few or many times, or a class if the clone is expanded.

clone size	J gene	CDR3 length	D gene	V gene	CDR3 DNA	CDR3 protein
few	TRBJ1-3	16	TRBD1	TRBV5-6	TGTGCCAGCAGCTTACGGGGACAGTTCTCTGGAAACACCATATATTTT	CASSLRGQFSGNTIYF
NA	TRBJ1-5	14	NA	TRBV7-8	TGTGCCAGCACCCCCGCGCGTCTTGATCAGCCCCAGCATTTT	CASTPARLDQPQHF
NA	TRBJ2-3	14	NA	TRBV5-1	TGCGCCAGCAGCTTGGCCGCCAGCACAGATACGCAGTATTTT	CASSLAASTDTQYF
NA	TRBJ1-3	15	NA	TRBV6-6	TGTGCCAGCAGTCCGGATGGAGGCTCTGGAAACACCATATATTTT	CASSPDGGSGNTIYF
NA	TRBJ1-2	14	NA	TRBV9	TGTGCCAGCAGCCCTAGGGATTCTAACTATGGCTACACCTTC	CASSPRDSNYGYTF
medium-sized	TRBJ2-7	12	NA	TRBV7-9	TGTGCCAGCAGCGGACGGAGCTACGAGCAGTACTTC	CASSGRSYEQYF
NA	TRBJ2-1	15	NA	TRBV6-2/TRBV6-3	TGTGCCAGCAGTCGACTGGCCAACTCCTACAATGAGCAGTTCTTC	CASSRLANSYNEQFF
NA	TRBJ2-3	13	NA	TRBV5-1	TGCGCCAGCAGCGTGGTGAGCACAGATACGCAGTATTTT	CASSVVSTDTQYF
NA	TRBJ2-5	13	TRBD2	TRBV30	TGTGCCTCCCATCCGCGGGAGCGAGAGACCCAGTACTTC	CASHPRERETQYF
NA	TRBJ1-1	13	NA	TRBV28	TGTGCCACCACACTAACAGGGAACACTGAAGCTTTCTTT	CATTLTGNTEAFF
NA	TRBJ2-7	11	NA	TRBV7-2	TGTGCCAGCAGCTTGGTTAACGAGCAGTACTTC	CASSLVNEQYF
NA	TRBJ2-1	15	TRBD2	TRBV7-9	TGTGCCAGCAGCTTTCTTAGCGGGGTGTACAATGAGCAGTTCTTC	CASSFLSGVYNEQFF
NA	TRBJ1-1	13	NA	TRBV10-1	TGCGCCAGCAGTGAACAGGGGAACACTGAAGCTTTCTTT	CASSEQGNTEAFF
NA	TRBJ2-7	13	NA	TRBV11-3	TGTGCCAGCAGCCGGGATCAGGAAGGCGAGCAGTACTTC	CASSRDQEGEQYF
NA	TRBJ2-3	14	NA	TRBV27	TGTGCCAGCAGTTTTGGGCTAGCAGGAGATACGCAGTATTTT	CASSFGLAGDTQYF
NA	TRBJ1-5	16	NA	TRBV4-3	TGCGCCAGCAGCCAAGACTACCAGAGAAGCAATCAGCCCCAGCATTTT	CASSQDYQRSNQPQHF
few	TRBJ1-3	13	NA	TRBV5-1	TGCGCCAGCAGCTTGTCGCCCGGAAACACCATATATTTT	CASSLSPGNTIYF
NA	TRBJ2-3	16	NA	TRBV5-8	TGTGCCAGGGGCCGGAGGGGGACTCCTGAAGGGGATACGCAGTATTTT	CARGRRGTPEGDTQYF
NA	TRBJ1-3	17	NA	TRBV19	TGTGCCAGTACCCGTCCGGGTCCAACAATGGCTGGAAACACCATATATTTT	CASTRPGPTMAGNTIYF
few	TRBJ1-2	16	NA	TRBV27	TGTGCCAGCAGTCCGACTCCAACAGGTTCCCCCAATGGCTACACCTTC	CASSPTPTGSPNGYTF
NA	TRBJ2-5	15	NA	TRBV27	TGTGCCAGCAGTTCAGGGACCTATAGGGGGGAGACCCAGTACTTC	CASSSGTYRGETQYF
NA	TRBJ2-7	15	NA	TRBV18	TGTGCCAGCTCACCACCCGGGGCGCAGCGCTACGAGCAGTACTTC	CASSPPGAQRYEQYF
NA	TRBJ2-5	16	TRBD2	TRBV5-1	TGCGCCAGCAGCTTGGAGAGCGGGAACGGGCTAGAGACCCAGTACTTC	CASSLESGNGLETQYF
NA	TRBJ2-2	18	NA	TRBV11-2	TGTGCCAGCAGCTTAGTATCTTTGGGTACAGGGAATACCGGGGAGCTGTTTTTT	CASSLVSLGTGNTGELFF
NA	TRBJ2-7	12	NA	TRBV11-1	TGTGCCAGCAGCTACGACAGGTACGAGCAGTACTTC	CASSYDRYEQYF